This T cell receptor beta chain originates from a study of CD4+ T cells in melanoma. Assay used: immunoSEQ multiplex PCR; TCRdb lists only in-frame clones, some missing. The profile covers about 140,000 clones, with around nine tenths appearing a single time and 1.5% taken by the ten largest. Study-wide results and caveats: CD8+ T cell, macrophage and B cell function reportedly correlated with neoantigen-specific CD4+ T cells. Neoantigen-specific CD4+ T cells in melanoma reportedly had diverse differentiation states.

Comment on this clone: The target antigen is unknown.

The CDR3 extends over 14 amino acids. Trimming cost V 6 bases and J 3 bases, with 14 bases left between them. Germline CDR1 KGHSH, CDR2 LQKENI. This sequence originates from a human donor with melanoma. The chain carries TRBV18 and TRBJ2-5, with D possibly being TRBD2 (6 bases). The DNA for the CDR3 is TGTGCCAGCTCGCGGGGACTGTTTGAAGAGACCCAGTACTTC. It is translated as CASSRGLFEETQYF.